These T cell receptor beta chains were read from a single sample in a study of T cells in Graves' hyperthyroidism and ophthalmopathy. TCRdb recomputed calls from the multiplex PCR reads with MiXCR, one row per CDR3 protein. The sample contains fewer than 500,000 distinct CDR3 sequences, approximately 13% of which appear only once. The sequenced sample was blood. The receptor set was obtained from a man younger than 45 with Graves' hyperthyroidism that later progressed to Graves' ophthalmopathy. Both conserved end residues are part of each CDR3. The order of the fields is V gene, D gene, J gene, clone size, CDR3 length, CDR3 protein, CDR3 DNA. A D gene is named only where the DNA matches it firmly. The size field is filled for only some rows; it gives once, few, many or a size class.

>TRBV5-1|TRBD1|TRBJ2-2|many|15
CASSFRQGNTGELFF
TGCGCCAGCAGCTTTAGACAGGGGAACACCGGGGAGCTGTTTTTT
>TRBV28|.|TRBJ1-5|many|16
CASTLGVGTTNQPQHF
TGTGCCAGCACCCTAGGGGTGGGGACTACTAATCAGCCCCAGCATTTT
>TRBV12-5|TRBD2|TRBJ2-7|many|18
CASGLVLGGGATSYEQYF
TGTGCTAGTGGTTTGGTATTGGGGGGAGGGGCGACGTCCTACGAGCAGTACTTC
>TRBV28|.|TRBJ1-1|many|13
CASSFLLNTEAFF
TGTGCCAGCAGTTTCCTACTGAACACTGAAGCTTTCTTT
>TRBV3-1|.|TRBJ2-1|many|14
CASSLGHSFDEQFF
TGTGCCAGCAGCCTAGGGCATAGTTTCGATGAGCAGTTCTTC
>TRBV10-3|.|TRBJ2-3|many|11
CAIRDLDTQYF
TGTGCCATCAGGGACCTTGATACGCAGTATTTT
>TRBV6-1|.|TRBJ2-3|.|15
CASSFRAPATDTQYF
TGTGCCAGCAGTTTCCGGGCCCCCGCCACAGATACGCAGTATTTT
>TRBV6-1|TRBD1|TRBJ2-7|many|15
CASCTSGTGCFEQYF
TGTGCCAGCTGCACGTCCGGGACAGGGTGCTTCGAGCAGTACTTC
>TRBV5-1|TRBD1|TRBJ2-3|many|13
CASKQGITDTQYF
TGCGCCAGCAAACAGGGGATCACAGATACGCAGTATTTT
>TRBV18|TRBD1|TRBJ2-5|.|14
CASSQQGNPREQYF
TGTGCCAGCTCACAACAGGGGAACCCACGAGAACAGTACTTC
>TRBV20-1|.|TRBJ2-2|few|16
CSARDWKGMGTGELFF
TGCAGTGCTAGAGATTGGAAGGGTATGGGCACCGGGGAGCTGTTTTTT
>TRBV7-3|.|TRBJ1-2|many|16
CASSLRPSGGSYGYTF
TGTGCCAGCAGCTTAAGGCCCTCGGGAGGAAGCTATGGCTACACCTTC
>TRBV7-2|.|TRBJ1-6|many|14
CASSPDRLNSPLHF
TGTGCCAGCAGCCCAGACAGACTGAATTCACCCCTCCACTTT
>TRBV24-1|TRBD1|TRBJ1-2|many|13
CATSDGTGYGYTF
TGTGCCACCAGTGACGGGACAGGTTATGGCTACACCTTC
>TRBV10-3|.|TRBJ1-1|many|15
CAISGRSYLGTEAFF
TGTGCCATCAGCGGACGGTCCTATTTAGGCACTGAAGCTTTCTTT
>TRBV20-1|.|TRBJ2-2|.|13
CSAAVLPEGELFF
TGCAGTGCCGCGGTCCTCCCCGAAGGGGAGCTGTTTTTT
>TRBV4-1|TRBD1|TRBJ2-5|.|14
CASSQRTGLETQYF
TGCGCCAGCAGCCAAAGGACAGGGTTGGAGACCCAGTACTTC